What follows are 5 T cell receptor beta chains derived from one specimen sequenced in a study of T cell repertoires in cytomegalovirus infection. One entry per CDR3 protein results from TCRdb running MiXCR on the reads. The sample shows about 320,000 distinct CDR3 sequences, more than 8% of them seen only once. The sequencing sample was made of PBMCs. These receptors were collected from a human donor in good health (CMV status not recorded). Some clones in this sample may be carry-over from other donors' samples.

The chain employs TRBV11-3 and TRBJ2-7; 11 nucleotides match TRBD1. Germline loops: CDR1 SGHNT, CDR2 YENEEA. Trimming took 4 bases from V and 5 from J; bases not matched to a gene: 4. The CDR3 consists of 14 residues. The CDR3, as DNA: TGTGCCAGCAGCTCCGGACAGGGGGCAGACGAGCAGTACTTC. It encodes CASSSGQGADEQYF.

V and J are TRBV27 and TRBJ2-3; no clear D. Trimming cost V 2 bases and J 4 bases, with 7 bases left between them. The CDR3 contains 13 residues. In germline, CDR1 is MNHEY, CDR2 SMNVEV (reference sequence). The CDR3 here is CASSLLGSDTQYF. CDR3 DNA sequence: TGTGCCAGCAGTTTACTGGGGTCAGATACGCAGTATTTT.

Ten or more counts support this clonotype. V usage is TRBV7-2 and J usage is TRBJ2-1; the match to TRBD1 covers 7 bases. V trimming: 1 base; J trimming: 9 bases; junction bases outside the gene matches: 9. CDR3 length equals 15 residues. CDR1 is SGHTA, CDR2 FQGNSA, per germline. As DNA, the CDR3 is TGTGCCAGCAGCTTAGTCGAGGGGGCCTTTGGTGAGCAGTTCTTC. Its protein is CASSLVEGAFGEQFF.

The V and J genes are TRBV6-2 or TRBV6-3 and TRBJ2-1; D might be TRBD2 (6 bases). V was cut by 6 bases and J by 0 bases, with 12 bases left in between. This CDR3 has 15 amino acids. Germline CDR1 MNHEY, CDR2 SVGEGT. The CDR3 nucleotides read TGTGCCAGCAGAAACGACGGGAGCTCCTACAATGAGCAGTTCTTC. Its translation is CASRNDGSSYNEQFF.

As to this clonotype: Being one base from a much bigger clone, this may be a read error. The rearrangement uses TRBV9 and TRBJ1-3; D unresolved. Germline values: CDR1 SGDLS, CDR2 YYNGEE. The CDR3 is 14 amino acids. CDR3 sequence reads: CVSSVGSTGNTIYF. In nucleotides, the CDR3 is TGTGTCAGCAGCGTAGGCAGCACTGGAAACACCATATATTTT.